Only one count was recorded for the clone carrying this T cell receptor beta chain. The CDR3 is 17 residues long. Germline lookup yields CDR1 LNHDA and CDR2 SQIVND (reference sequence). V lost 3 bases, J lost 1 base, and 18 bases lay in between. The data were taken from a study of blood T cell repertoires in COVID-19. Background on the study: Sites in the United States, Italy and Spain provided acute and convalescent COVID-19 samples. PBMCs, B-cell-depleted T cells, or T cells were the source of the cDNA or gDNA that made up the material.

Produced via immunoSEQ multiplex PCR; TCRdb's table is partial and in-frame only. This sample carries over 250,000 clones, roughly nine tenths of them seen once, and the ten largest clones take approximately 4%. The sequencing sample was made of peripheral blood. This sequence joins TRBV19 and TRBJ1-2; D possibly corresponds to TRBD1 (5 bases). The sequence came from a man between 60 and 75 years old who had recovered from COVID-19. The CDR3: CASSIRDRPVINYGYTF. In DNA form, the CDR3 reads TGTGCCAGTAGTATTCGAGACAGACCAGTTATTAACTATGGCTACACCTTC. Full variable domain (remainder filled in from reference TRBV19 and TRBJ1-2): DGGITQSPKYLFRKEGQNVTLSCEQNLNHDAMYWYRQDPGQGLRLIYYSQIVNDFQKGDIAEGYSVSREKKESFPLTVTSAQKNPTAFYLCASSIRDRPVINYGYTFGSGTRLTVV.